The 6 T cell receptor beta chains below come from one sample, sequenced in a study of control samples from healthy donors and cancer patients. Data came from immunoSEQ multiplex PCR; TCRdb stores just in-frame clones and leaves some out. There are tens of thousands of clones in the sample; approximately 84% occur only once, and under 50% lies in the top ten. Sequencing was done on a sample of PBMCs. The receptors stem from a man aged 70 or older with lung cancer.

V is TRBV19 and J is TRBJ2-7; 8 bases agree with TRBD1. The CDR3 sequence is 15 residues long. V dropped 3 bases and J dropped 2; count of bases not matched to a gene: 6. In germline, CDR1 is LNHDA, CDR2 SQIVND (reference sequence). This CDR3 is CASSISGTGTYEQYF. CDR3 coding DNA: TGTGCCAGTAGTATCTCAGGGACAGGTACCTACGAGCAGTACTTC.

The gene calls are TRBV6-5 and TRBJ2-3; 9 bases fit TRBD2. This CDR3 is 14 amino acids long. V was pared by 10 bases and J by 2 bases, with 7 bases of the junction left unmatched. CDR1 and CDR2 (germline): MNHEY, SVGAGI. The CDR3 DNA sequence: TGTGCCATTAGCGGGGGCCTTCCCACAGATACGCAGTATTTT. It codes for CAISGGLPTDTQYF.

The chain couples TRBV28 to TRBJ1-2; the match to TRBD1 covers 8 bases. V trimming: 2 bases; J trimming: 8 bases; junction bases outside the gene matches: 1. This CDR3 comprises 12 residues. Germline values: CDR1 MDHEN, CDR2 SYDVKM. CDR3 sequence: CASSLGQGGYTF. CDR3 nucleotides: TGTGCCAGCAGTTTAGGACAGGGCGGCTACACCTTC.

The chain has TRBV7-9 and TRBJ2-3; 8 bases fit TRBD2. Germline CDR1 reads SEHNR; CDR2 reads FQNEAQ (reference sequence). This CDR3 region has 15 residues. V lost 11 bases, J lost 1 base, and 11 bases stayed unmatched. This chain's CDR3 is CAVGGSGVGTDTQYF. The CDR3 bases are TGTGCCGTAGGTGGTAGCGGGGTTGGCACAGATACGCAGTATTTT.

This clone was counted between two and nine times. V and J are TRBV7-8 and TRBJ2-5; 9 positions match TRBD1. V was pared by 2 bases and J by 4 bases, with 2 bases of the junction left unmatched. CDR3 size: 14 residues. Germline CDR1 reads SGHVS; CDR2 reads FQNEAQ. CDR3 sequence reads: CASSLLTGGETQYF. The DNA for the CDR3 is TGTGCCAGCAGCTTACTGACAGGGGGAGAGACCCAGTACTTC.

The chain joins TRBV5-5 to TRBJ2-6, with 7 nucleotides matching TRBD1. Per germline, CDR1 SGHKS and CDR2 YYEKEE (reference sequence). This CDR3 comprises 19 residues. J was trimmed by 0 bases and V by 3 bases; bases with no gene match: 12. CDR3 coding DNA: TGTGCCAGCAGCTCCCCGCCGGGACAGCGCGTCTCTGGGGCCAACGTCCTGACTTTC. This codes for CASSSPPGQRVSGANVLTF.